The clone carrying this T cell receptor (beta chain) was seen a few times. Its target is unknown. V lost 4 bases to trimming and J lost 6 bases; unmatched junction nucleotides: 8. The CDR3 spans 17 residues. CDR1 is SGHRS and CDR2 is YFSETQ in the germline V gene. The data were taken from a study of T-cell memory formation after mild COVID-19. General study results and limits: Contracting clones from day 15 to 85 had balanced CD4/CD8; later expanders favoured CD4+. The CD4+ clones that contracted clustered mainly within CM and EM, and the CD8+ clones concentrated in EMRA.

MiXCR was run by TCRdb on the 5' RACE reads, yielding one entry per CDR3 protein. The sample yields hundreds of thousands of distinct CDR3 sequences, 20% to 25% seen once. The V call is TRBV5-1, the J call TRBJ2-1, with TRBD2 matching 15 bases. Material for sequencing was PBMCs or a T cell subset sorted from them (not recorded which). The receptor's source is an adult woman who had mild COVID-19 (a few samples of this study predate the infection). Cell type and time point are not known. Here the CDR3 reads CASSPGLAGGSSNEQFF. Here the CDR3 DNA reads TGCGCCAGCAGCCCGGGACTAGCGGGGGGTAGTTCCAATGAGCAGTTCTTC.